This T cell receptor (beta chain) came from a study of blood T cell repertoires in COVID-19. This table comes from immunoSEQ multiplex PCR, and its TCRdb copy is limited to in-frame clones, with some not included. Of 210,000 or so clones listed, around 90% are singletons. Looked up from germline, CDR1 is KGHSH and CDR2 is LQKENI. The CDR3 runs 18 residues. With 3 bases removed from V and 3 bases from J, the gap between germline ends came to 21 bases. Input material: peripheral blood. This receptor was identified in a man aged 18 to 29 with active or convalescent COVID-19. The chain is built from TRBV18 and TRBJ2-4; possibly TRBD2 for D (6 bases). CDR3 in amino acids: CASSPAGITPTGKNIQYF. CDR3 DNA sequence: TGTGCCAGCTCACCCGCGGGGATAACCCCGACGGGCAAAAACATTCAGTACTTC.